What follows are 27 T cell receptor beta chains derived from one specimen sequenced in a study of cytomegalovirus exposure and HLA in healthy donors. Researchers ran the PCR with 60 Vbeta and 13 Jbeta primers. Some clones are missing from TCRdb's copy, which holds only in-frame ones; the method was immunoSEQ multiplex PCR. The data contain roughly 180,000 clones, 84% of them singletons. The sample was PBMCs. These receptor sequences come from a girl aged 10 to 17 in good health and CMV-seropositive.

The CDR3 spells CASSLGYGGQTGELFF. CDR3 coding DNA: TGCGCCAGCAGCTTGGGTTACGGGGGGCAAACCGGGGAGCTGTTTTTT. This rearrangement joins TRBV5-1 to TRBJ2-2, with a possible D match to TRBD2 (7 bases). The CDR3 totals 16 residues. CDR1 and CDR2 (germline): SGHRS, YFSETQ. Trimming removed 0 bases at V and 5 bases at J, with 14 bases between.

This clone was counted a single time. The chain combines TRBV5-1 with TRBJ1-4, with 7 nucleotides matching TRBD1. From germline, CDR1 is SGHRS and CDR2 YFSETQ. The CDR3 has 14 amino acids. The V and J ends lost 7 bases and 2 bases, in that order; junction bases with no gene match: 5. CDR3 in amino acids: CASHQGGTNEKLFF. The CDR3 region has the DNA TGCGCCAGCCACCAGGGGGGTACTAATGAAAAACTGTTTTTT.

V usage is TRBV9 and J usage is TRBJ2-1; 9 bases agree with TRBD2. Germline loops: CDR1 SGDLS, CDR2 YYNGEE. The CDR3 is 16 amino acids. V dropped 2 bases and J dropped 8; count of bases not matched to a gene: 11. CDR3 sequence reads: CASSVAQAGGRYEQFF. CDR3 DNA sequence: TGTGCCAGCAGCGTGGCCCAGGCGGGGGGGCGATATGAGCAGTTCTTC. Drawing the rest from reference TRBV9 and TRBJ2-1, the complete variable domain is DSGVTQTPKHLITATGQRVTLRCSPRSGDLSVYWYQQSLDQGLQFLIQYYNGEERAKGNILERFSAQQFPDLHSELNLSSLELGDSALYFCASSVAQAGGRYEQFFGPGTRLTVL.

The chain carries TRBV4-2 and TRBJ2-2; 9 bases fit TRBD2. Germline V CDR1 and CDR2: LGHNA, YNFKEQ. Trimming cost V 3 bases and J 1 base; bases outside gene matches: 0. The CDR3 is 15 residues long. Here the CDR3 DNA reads TGTGCCAGCAGCCAGACTAGCGGGAACACCGGGGAGCTGTTTTTT. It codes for CASSQTSGNTGELFF.

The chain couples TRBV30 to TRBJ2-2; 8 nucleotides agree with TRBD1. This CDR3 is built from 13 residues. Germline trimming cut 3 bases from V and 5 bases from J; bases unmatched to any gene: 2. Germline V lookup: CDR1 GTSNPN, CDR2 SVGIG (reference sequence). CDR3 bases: TGTGCCTGGAGGACAGGGGTAACCGGGGAGCTGTTTTTT. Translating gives CAWRTGVTGELFF.

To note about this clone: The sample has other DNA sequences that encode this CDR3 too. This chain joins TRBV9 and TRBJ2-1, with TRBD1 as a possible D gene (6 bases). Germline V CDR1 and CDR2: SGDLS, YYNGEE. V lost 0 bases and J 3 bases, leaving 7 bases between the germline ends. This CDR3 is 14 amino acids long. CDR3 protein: CASSVGGGYNEQFF. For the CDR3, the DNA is TGTGCCAGCAGCGTAGGAGGGGGCTACAATGAGCAGTTCTTC.

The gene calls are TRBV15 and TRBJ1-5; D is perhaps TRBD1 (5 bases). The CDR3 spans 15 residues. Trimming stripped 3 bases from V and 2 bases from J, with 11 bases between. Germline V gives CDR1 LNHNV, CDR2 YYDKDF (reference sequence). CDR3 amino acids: CATSSDWGGNQPQHF. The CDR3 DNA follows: TGTGCCACCAGCAGCGATTGGGGGGGCAATCAGCCCCAGCATTTT. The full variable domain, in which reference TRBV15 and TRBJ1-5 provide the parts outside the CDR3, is DAMVIQNPRYQVTQFGKPVTLSCSQTLNHNVMYWYQQKSSQAPKLLFHYYDKDFNNEADTPDNFQSRRPNTSFCFLDIRSPGLGDTAMYLCATSSDWGGNQPQHFGDGTRLSIL.

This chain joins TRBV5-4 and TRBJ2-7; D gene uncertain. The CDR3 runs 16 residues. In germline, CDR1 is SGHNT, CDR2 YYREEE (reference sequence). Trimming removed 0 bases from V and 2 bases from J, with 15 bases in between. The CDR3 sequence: CASSLDHQTTTYEQYF. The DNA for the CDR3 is TGTGCCAGCAGCTTGGATCATCAGACAACGACCTACGAGCAGTACTTC.

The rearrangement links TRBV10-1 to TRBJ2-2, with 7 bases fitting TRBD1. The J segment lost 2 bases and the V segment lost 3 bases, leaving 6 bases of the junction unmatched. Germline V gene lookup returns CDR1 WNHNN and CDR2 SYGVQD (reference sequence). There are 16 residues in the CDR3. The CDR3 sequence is CASSEGTAKNTGELFF. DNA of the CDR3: TGCGCCAGCAGTGAAGGGACAGCAAAAAACACCGGGGAGCTGTTTTTT.

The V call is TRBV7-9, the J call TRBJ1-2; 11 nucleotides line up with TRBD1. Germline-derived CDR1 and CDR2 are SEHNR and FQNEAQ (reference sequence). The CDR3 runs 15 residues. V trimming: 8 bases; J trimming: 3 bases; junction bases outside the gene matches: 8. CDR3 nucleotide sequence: TGTGCCAGCTCCGGGACAGGGGGGGTTGACTATGGCTACACCTTC. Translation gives CASSGTGGVDYGYTF.

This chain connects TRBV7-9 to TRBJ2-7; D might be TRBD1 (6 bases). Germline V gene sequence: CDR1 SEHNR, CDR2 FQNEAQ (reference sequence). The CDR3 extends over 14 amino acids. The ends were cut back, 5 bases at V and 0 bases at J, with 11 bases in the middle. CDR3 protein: CASSHRASSYEQYF. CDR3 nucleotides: TGTGCCAGCAGCCACAGGGCCTCCTCCTACGAGCAGTACTTC.

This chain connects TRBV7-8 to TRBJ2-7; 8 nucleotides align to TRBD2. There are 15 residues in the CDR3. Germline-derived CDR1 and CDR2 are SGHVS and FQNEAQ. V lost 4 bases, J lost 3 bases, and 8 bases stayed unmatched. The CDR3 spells CASSSSLAGFYEQYF. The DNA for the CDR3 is TGTGCCAGCAGCTCATCATTAGCGGGATTCTACGAGCAGTACTTC. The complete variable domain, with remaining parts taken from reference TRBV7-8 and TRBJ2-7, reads GAGVSQSPRYKVAKRGQDVALRCDPISGHVSLFWYQQALGQGPEFLTYFQNEAQLDKSGLPSDRFFAERPEGSVSTLKIQRTQQEDSAVYLCASSSSLAGFYEQYFGPGTRLTVT.

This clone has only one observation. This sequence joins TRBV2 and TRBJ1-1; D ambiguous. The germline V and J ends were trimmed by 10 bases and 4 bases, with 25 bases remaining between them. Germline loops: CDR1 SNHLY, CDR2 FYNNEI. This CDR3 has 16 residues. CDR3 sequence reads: CATRGGFSNLGTEAFF. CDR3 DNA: TGTGCCACGCGGGGTGGGTTCAGTAATTTGGGCACTGAAGCTTTCTTT. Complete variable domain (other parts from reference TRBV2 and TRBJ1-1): EPEVTQTPSHQVTQMGQEVILRCVPISNHLYFYWYRQILGQKVEFLVSFYNNEISEKSEIFDDQFSVERPDGSNFTLKIRSTKLEDSAMYFCATRGGFSNLGTEAFFGQGTRLTVV.

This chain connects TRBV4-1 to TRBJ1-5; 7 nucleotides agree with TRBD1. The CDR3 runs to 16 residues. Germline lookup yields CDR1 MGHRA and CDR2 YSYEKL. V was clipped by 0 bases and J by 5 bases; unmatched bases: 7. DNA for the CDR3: TGCGCCAGCAGCCAAGAACAGGGACAGTTTTATCAGCCCCAGCATTTT. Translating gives CASSQEQGQFYQPQHF.

Here the CDR3 DNA reads TGTGCCAGCAGGAACCGGGGGACAGGGGGCCATGAGCAGTTCTTC. Residues: CASRNRGTGGHEQFF. This chain joins TRBV25-1 and TRBJ2-1, with TRBD1 matching over 12 bases. The V segment lost 6 bases and the J segment 8 bases; nucleotides outside the gene matches: 8. The CDR3 loop spans 15 amino acids. Germline V CDR1 and CDR2: MGHDK, SYGVNS.

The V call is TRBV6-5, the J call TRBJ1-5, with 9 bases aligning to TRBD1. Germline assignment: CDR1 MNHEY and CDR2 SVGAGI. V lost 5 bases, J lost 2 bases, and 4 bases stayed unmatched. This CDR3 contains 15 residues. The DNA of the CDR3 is TGTGCCAGCAGTCCCGACAGGGGGGGCAATCAGCCCCAGCATTTT. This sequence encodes CASSPDRGGNQPQHF.

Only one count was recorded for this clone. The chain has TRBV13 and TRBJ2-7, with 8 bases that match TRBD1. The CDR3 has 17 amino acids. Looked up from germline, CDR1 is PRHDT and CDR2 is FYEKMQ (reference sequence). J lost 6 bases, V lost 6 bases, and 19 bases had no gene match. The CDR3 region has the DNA TGTGCCAGCAGTAATTCAGGGGGCCTCCCCACCTCGGGCGAGCAGTACTTC. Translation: CASSNSGGLPTSGEQYF. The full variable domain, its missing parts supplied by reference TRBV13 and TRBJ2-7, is AAGVIQSPRHLIKEKRETATLKCYPIPRHDTVYWYQQGPGQDPQFLISFYEKMQSDKGSIPDRFSAQQFSDYHSELNMSSLELGDSALYFCASSNSGGLPTSGEQYFGPGTRLTVT.

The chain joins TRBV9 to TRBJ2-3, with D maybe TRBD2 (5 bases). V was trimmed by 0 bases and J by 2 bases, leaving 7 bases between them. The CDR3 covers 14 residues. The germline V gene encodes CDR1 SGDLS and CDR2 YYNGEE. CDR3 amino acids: CASSVAGVTDTQYF. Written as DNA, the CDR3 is TGTGCCAGCAGCGTAGCCGGGGTCACAGATACGCAGTATTTT.

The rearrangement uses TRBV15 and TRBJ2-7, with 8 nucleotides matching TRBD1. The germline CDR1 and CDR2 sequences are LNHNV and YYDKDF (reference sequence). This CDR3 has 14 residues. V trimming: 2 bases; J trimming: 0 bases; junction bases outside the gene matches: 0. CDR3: CATSRQGASYEQYF. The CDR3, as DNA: TGTGCCACCAGCAGACAGGGGGCCTCCTACGAGCAGTACTTC.

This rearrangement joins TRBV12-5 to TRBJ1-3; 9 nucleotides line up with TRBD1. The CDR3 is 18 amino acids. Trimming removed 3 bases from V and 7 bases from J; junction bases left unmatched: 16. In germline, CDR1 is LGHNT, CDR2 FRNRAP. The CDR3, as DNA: TGTGCTAGTGGTTTCCATTCAGGAACGGGACAGGGAAGGAACACCATATATTTT. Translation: CASGFHSGTGQGRNTIYF.

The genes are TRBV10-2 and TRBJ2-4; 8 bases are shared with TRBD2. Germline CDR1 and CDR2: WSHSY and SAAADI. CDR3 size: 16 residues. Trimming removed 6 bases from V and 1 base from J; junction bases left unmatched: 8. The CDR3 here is CASRDQRGGAKNIQYF. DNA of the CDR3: TGCGCCAGCAGGGACCAGCGCGGGGGGGCCAAAAACATTCAGTACTTC.

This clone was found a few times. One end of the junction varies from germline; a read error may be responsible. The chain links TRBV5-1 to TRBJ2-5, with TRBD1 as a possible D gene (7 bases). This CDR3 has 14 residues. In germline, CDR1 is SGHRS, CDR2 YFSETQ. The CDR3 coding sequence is TGCGCCAGCAGGTTGGAGGGGGCGCGTGAGACCCAGTACTTC. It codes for CASRLEGARETQYF.

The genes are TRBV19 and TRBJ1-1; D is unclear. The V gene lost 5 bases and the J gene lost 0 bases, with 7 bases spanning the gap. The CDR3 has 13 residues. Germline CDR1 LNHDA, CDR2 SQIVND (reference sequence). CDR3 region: CASSVTVNTEAFF. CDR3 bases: TGTGCCAGTAGTGTCACTGTGAACACTGAAGCTTTCTTT.

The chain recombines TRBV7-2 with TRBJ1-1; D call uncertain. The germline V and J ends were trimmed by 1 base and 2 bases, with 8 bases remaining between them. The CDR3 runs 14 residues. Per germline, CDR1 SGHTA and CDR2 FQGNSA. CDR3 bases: TGTGCCAGCAGCTTAGGACATACAAACACTGAAGCTTTCTTT. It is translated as CASSLGHTNTEAFF. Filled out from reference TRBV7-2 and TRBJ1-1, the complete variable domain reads GAGVSQSPSNKVTEKGKDVELRCDPISGHTALYWYRQSLGQGLEFLIYFQGNSAPDKSGLPSDRFSAERTGGSVSTLTIQRTQQEDSAVYLCASSLGHTNTEAFFGQGTRLTVV.

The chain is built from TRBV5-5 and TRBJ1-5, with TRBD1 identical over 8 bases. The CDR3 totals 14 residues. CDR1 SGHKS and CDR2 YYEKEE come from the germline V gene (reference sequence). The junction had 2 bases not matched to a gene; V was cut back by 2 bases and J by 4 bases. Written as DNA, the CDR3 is TGTGCCAGCAGCTTCGGACAGGGTAATCAGCCCCAGCATTTT. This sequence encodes CASSFGQGNQPQHF.

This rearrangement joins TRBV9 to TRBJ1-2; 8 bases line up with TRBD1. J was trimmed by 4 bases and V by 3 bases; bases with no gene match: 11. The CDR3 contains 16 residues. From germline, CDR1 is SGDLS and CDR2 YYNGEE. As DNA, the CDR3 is TGTGCCAGCAGCGGTACACAGGGGGGTCTGGGCTATGGCTACACCTTC. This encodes CASSGTQGGLGYGYTF.

CDR3 in amino acids: CASSFLPLSGGAQYF. CDR3 sequence (DNA): TGTGCCAGCAGCTTCCTCCCCTTGAGCGGGGGGGCCCAGTACTTC. The chain links TRBV7-2 to TRBJ2-5, with TRBD2 identical over 10 bases. CDR1 SGHTA and CDR2 FQGNSA come from the germline V gene. This CDR3 has 15 residues. V was pared by 3 bases and J by 9 bases, with 10 bases of the junction left unmatched.